Below, 20 T cell receptor beta chains from the same sample are listed, as sequenced in a study of T cell repertoires in cytomegalovirus infection. Antigen specificity for these receptors is unknown. TCRdb re-analysed the reads in MiXCR, keeping a single row per CDR3 protein. Of 550,000 to 850,000 distinct CDR3 sequences detected, about 30% appear once; the ten largest clones hold roughly 18%. Sequenced here: cultured PBMCs, sampled from culture after CMV antigen stimulation. The receptors were gathered from a human donor in good health (CMV status not recorded). Some clones in this sample may be carry-over from other donors' samples.

This rearrangement joins TRBV20-1 to TRBJ2-7; no clear D. Germline CDR1 is DFQATT and CDR2 is SNEGSKA (reference sequence). The CDR3 consists of 11 residues. V lost 1 base to trimming and J lost 3 bases, with 4 bases between them. CDR3 residues: CSARVGYEQYF. CDR3 DNA sequence: TGCAGTGCTAGAGTGGGCTACGAGCAGTACTTC.

This clonotype was observed many times. The V gene is TRBV12-3 or TRBV12-4, the J gene TRBJ1-3; D is uncertain. CDR3 length: 15 amino acids. V was cut by 3 bases and J by 2 bases, with 11 bases left in between. The DNA of the CDR3 is TGTGCCAGCAGTTTCTCGGGTGTGGCTGGAAACACCATATATTTT. Protein sequence: CASSFSGVAGNTIYF.

The genes are TRBV12-3 or TRBV12-4 and TRBJ2-4; D call uncertain. The CDR3 spans 15 residues. Trimming cost V 4 bases and J 0 bases, with 10 bases left between them. CDR3 sequence reads: CASSSRLLAKNIQYF. CDR3 bases: TGTGCCAGCAGTTCAAGGTTATTAGCCAAAAACATTCAGTACTTC.

The sample holds many counts of this clonotype. The rearrangement links TRBV7-8 to TRBJ1-1; D is undetermined. Germline assignment: CDR1 SGHVS and CDR2 FQNEAQ. This CDR3 region has 14 residues. V lost 7 bases, J lost 2 bases, and 14 bases lay in between. The CDR3 coding sequence is TGTGCCAGCACCACCGGTCGGGCTAACACTGAAGCTTTCTTT. Translated: CASTTGRANTEAFF.

This clonotype was counted many times. In DNA form, the CDR3 reads TGTGCCAGCAGCTTGCGGGACAGTTCGGGGGGAGCTAGGTTCTTC. It codes for CASSLRDSSGGARFF. The chain links TRBV7-6 to TRBJ2-1; the D gene could be TRBD1 or TRBD2 (7 bases each). V was pared by 3 bases and J by 15 bases, with 24 bases between. The CDR3 consists of 15 residues. Germline CDR1 SGHVS, CDR2 FNYEAQ.

The chain uses TRBV7-2 and TRBJ2-5; D possibly corresponds to TRBD2 (5 bases). Germline V lookup: CDR1 SGHTA, CDR2 FQGNSA. V dropped 5 bases and J dropped 9 bases, with 10 bases sitting between them. The CDR3 is 11 amino acids. CDR3 amino acids: CASSTHGAQYF. For the CDR3, the DNA is TGTGCCAGCAGCACCCACGGGGCCCAGTACTTC.

This clonotype was seen a few times. This CDR3 reads CASSMQQGDQPQHF. CDR3 nucleotide sequence: TGTGCCAGCAGTATGCAACAGGGAGATCAGCCCCAGCATTTT. The V gene is TRBV12-3 or TRBV12-4, the J gene TRBJ1-5; weak D call: TRBD1 (6 bases). V was shortened by 5 bases and J by 5 bases, with 13 bases between the two germline ends. The CDR3 runs 14 residues.

The rearrangement joins TRBV3-1 to TRBJ2-1; the D gene is possibly TRBD2 (5 bases). The V and J ends lost 0 bases and 10 bases respectively, with 7 bases between them. Germline loops: CDR1 LGHDT, CDR2 YNNKEL (reference sequence). The CDR3 runs 12 residues. The CDR3 loop reads CASSQDGGEQFF. The CDR3 DNA follows: TGTGCCAGCAGCCAAGACGGAGGCGAGCAGTTCTTC.

V and J are TRBV19 and TRBJ2-7; 7 nucleotides agree with TRBD2. The CDR3 is made up of 16 amino acids. Trimming cost V 7 bases and J 2 bases; bases outside gene matches: 14. Germline lookup yields CDR1 LNHDA and CDR2 SQIVND (reference sequence). CDR3 residues: CASTKSGASGTYEQYF. In DNA, the CDR3 is TGTGCCAGTACCAAAAGCGGGGCTAGCGGAACCTACGAGCAGTACTTC. Combining the CDR3 with reference TRBV19 and TRBJ2-7 gives the whole variable domain DGGITQSPKYLFRKEGQNVTLSCEQNLNHDAMYWYRQDPGQGLRLIYYSQIVNDFQKGDIAEGYSVSREKKESFPLTVTSAQKNPTAFYLCASTKSGASGTYEQYFGPGTRLTVT.

This clonotype appeared a few times. CDR3 in amino acids: CASSQGQSYNEQFF. The CDR3 bases are TGTGCCAGCAGCCAAGGACAGTCCTACAATGAGCAGTTCTTC. The rearrangement joins TRBV7-2 to TRBJ2-1, with a possible D match to TRBD1 (6 bases). Germline V gene lookup returns CDR1 SGHTA and CDR2 FQGNSA. V was clipped by 5 bases and J by 1 base, with 9 bases between them. The CDR3 contains 14 residues.

A few counts support this clonotype. The V call is TRBV7-2, the J call TRBJ1-3; D is unresolved. The CDR3 has 14 amino acids. From germline, CDR1 is SGHTA and CDR2 FQGNSA. V shed 5 bases and J shed 4 bases, with 12 bases lying between them. Here the CDR3 reads CASSPAANGNTIYF. The CDR3 bases are TGTGCCAGCAGCCCCGCCGCTAACGGAAACACCATATATTTT.

There are a few counts of this clonotype. V and J are TRBV4-1 and TRBJ2-2; D gene ambiguous. There are 15 residues in the CDR3. From germline, CDR1 is MGHRA and CDR2 YSYEKL. V was clipped by 4 bases and J by 4 bases, with 13 bases between them. The CDR3 sequence is CASSPLGFLTGELFF. In DNA, the CDR3 is TGCGCCAGCAGCCCCCTAGGGTTTCTCACCGGGGAGCTGTTTTTT.

The genes are TRBV7-2 and TRBJ2-7; no reliable D call. This CDR3 spans 14 amino acids. Trimming cost V 5 bases and J 2 bases, with 13 bases left between them. Looked up from germline, CDR1 is SGHTA and CDR2 is FQGNSA. For the CDR3, the DNA is TGTGCCAGCAGCCTTATGACCACCACCTACGAGCAGTACTTC. Its protein product is CASSLMTTTYEQYF. Supplemented by reference TRBV7-2 and TRBJ2-7, the full variable domain reads GAGVSQSPSNKVTEKGKDVELRCDPISGHTALYWYRQSLGQGLEFLIYFQGNSAPDKSGLPSDRFSAERTGGSVSTLTIQRTQQEDSAVYLCASSLMTTTYEQYFGPGTRLTVT.

This clonotype was detected only a few times. The rearrangement joins TRBV12-3 or TRBV12-4 to TRBJ2-7, with TRBD2 identical over 8 bases. The CDR3 is 15 residues long. Losses at the gene ends were 2 bases for V and 2 bases for J; bases not matched to a gene: 5. The CDR3 coding sequence is TGTGCCAGCAGTTTAAGGGGACTAGGGGCCTACGAGCAGTACTTC. Its protein is CASSLRGLGAYEQYF.

This clonotype was counted at least ten times. The gene calls are TRBV7-2 and TRBJ2-3, with D uncertain. The CDR3 length is 14 residues. The germline CDR1 and CDR2 sequences are SGHTA and FQGNSA. V lost 5 bases and J lost 0, with 9 bases in between. The CDR3 bases are TGTGCCAGCAGCGTGATAGGGAGCACAGATACGCAGTATTTT. This codes for CASSVIGSTDTQYF.

This chain joins TRBV11-2 and TRBJ2-4; D unresolved. In germline, CDR1 is SGHAT, CDR2 FQNNGV. This CDR3 spans 13 amino acids. V lost 7 bases and J 6 bases, leaving 13 bases between the germline ends. CDR3 nucleotides: TGTGCCAGCACCCTTAGTAGAGGAAACATTCAGTACTTC. Protein: CASTLSRGNIQYF. Variable domain in full (rest from reference TRBV11-2 and TRBJ2-4): EAGVAQSPRYKIIEKRQSVAFWCNPISGHATLYWYQQILGQGPKLLIQFQNNGVVDDSQLPKDRFSAERLKGVDSTLKIQPAKLEDSAVYLCASTLSRGNIQYFGAGTRLSVL.

This chain joins TRBV7-9 and TRBJ2-3, with 9 positions matching TRBD1. The germline V gene encodes CDR1 SEHNR and CDR2 FQNEAQ (reference sequence). The length of the CDR3 is 15 residues. Trimming at V came to 3 bases and at J to 4 bases, leaving 5 bases not matched to a gene. As DNA, the CDR3 is TGTGCCAGCAGCTTCCGGGACAGGGACGCAGATACGCAGTATTTT. As protein: CASSFRDRDADTQYF.

This clonotype was seen a handful of times. The J gene is TRBJ1-6, the V gene TRBV9, with 8 bases fitting TRBD1. The CDR3 extends over 17 amino acids. CDR1 is SGDLS and CDR2 is YYNGEE in the germline V gene. V was clipped by 3 bases and J by 0 bases; unmatched bases: 5. CDR3 sequence reads: CASSGRQGPSYNSPLHF. DNA for the CDR3: TGTGCCAGCAGCGGCCGACAGGGGCCCTCCTATAATTCACCCCTCCACTTT.

This clonotype was found many times. The gene calls are TRBV6-1 and TRBJ2-3; D not resolved. Deletions cut 8 bases from V and 5 bases from J, with 14 bases between. Germline CDR1 is MNHNS and CDR2 is SASEGT. The CDR3 totals 13 residues. CDR3 protein: CASGRRLGDTQYF. CDR3 DNA: TGTGCCAGCGGAAGAAGGCTCGGAGATACGCAGTATTTT.

This chain joins TRBV19 and TRBJ2-7; D unclear. The germline V gene encodes CDR1 LNHDA and CDR2 SQIVND (reference sequence). Trimming took 5 bases from V and 3 from J, leaving 11 bases between them. The CDR3 runs 13 residues. This chain's CDR3 is CASSGPSSYEQYF. The CDR3 region has the DNA TGTGCCAGTAGTGGGCCCTCTAGCTACGAGCAGTACTTC. Full variable domain (missing parts from reference TRBV19 and TRBJ2-7): DGGITQSPKYLFRKEGQNVTLSCEQNLNHDAMYWYRQDPGQGLRLIYYSQIVNDFQKGDIAEGYSVSREKKESFPLTVTSAQKNPTAFYLCASSGPSSYEQYFGPGTRLTVT.